Reported below is one TCR beta chain. Naive CD8 cells lacked CD45RO, underwent positive selection for CCR7 and left out terminally differentiated effector memory CD45RA+ cells. Germline lookup yields CDR1 SEHNR and CDR2 FQNEAQ (reference sequence). Trimming left V 5 bases short and J 1 base short, with 9 bases between. The CDR3 extends over 13 amino acids. The data were obtained in a study of shared clonotypes between healthy human individuals. TCRdb's table, derived via immunoSEQ multiplex PCR, lists solely in-frame clones and lacks some. The table has approximately 720,000 clones, 92% seen once. This receptor was taken from a man aged 25-40 years in good health. The sequencing input was naive CD8+ T cells sorted from blood. The chain has TRBV7-9 and TRBJ2-7; D may be TRBD1 (5 bases). The CDR3 DNA is TGTGCCAGCAGCCTACAGGAATCCTACGAGCAGTACTTC. As protein: CASSLQESYEQYF.